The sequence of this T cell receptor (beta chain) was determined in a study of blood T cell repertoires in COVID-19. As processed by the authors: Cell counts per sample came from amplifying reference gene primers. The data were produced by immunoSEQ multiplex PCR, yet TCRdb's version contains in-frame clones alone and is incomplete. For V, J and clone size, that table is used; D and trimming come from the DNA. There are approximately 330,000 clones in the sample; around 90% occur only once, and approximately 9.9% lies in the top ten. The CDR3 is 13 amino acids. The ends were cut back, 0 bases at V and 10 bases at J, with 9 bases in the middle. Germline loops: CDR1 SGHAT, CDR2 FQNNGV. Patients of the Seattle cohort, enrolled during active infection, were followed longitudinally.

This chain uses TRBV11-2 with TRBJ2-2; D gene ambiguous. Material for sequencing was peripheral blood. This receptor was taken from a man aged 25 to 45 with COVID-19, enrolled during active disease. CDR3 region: CASSLDRLVELFF. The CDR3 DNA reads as TGTGCCAGCAGCTTAGACAGGCTCGTGGAGCTGTTTTTT.